What follows is one T cell receptor (beta chain) and its context. Antigen unknown. Regarding time point: cycle 4 day 1 (C4D1), after less than 7 weeks of nivolumab. After autologous stem cell transplantation all patients relapsed, and prior brentuximab vedotin exposure differed between cohorts. Measured with immunoSEQ multiplex PCR; TCRdb has only the in-frame clones, and not every one. The sample comprises fewer than 100,000 clones, about 92% of which are singletons, and roughly 2.1% rests with the top ten. Germline lookup yields CDR1 MNHEY and CDR2 SVGAGI. CDR3 length: 14 residues. V lost 0 bases and J lost 11; bases outside the gene matches: 9. This sample was taken from a study of PD-1 blockade in classical Hodgkin lymphoma. Findings and caveats of the study: Complete responders showed a baseline diversity that resembled the diversity of newly diagnosed patients. Significantly greater TCR diversity emerged by C4D1 in CD4+ cells but not CD8+ cells. Why repertoires differed is undefined; disease activity or prior therapy possibly contributed.

The chain has TRBV6-5 and TRBJ1-1; TRBD1 matches 7 bases. The receptor's source is a human donor with classical Hodgkin lymphoma. The sequencing used peripheral blood mononuclear cells (PBMCs), collected before the fourth cycle of nivolumab. CDR3 DNA sequence: TGTGCCAGCAGTTACTCGGAGGCAGGGGGTGTCGCTTTCTTT. Translation: CASSYSEAGGVAFF.